This T cell receptor (beta chain) originates from a study of blood T cell repertoires in COVID-19. At the level of the study: Sample material is recorded as cDNA or gDNA derived from T cells, B-cell-depleted T cells, or PBMCs.

The assay was immunoSEQ multiplex PCR, and TCRdb's table has in-frame clones only and misses some. The data contain over 100,000 clones, 82% of them singletons. Germline CDR1 and CDR2: LNHDA and SQIVND (reference sequence). This CDR3 spans 14 amino acids. After removal of 5 bases from V and 1 base from J, the junction contained 5 bases not matched to a gene. Only a few counts were recorded for this clone. The chain joins TRBV19 to TRBJ2-7, with TRBD1 matching over 7 bases. The sample comprised peripheral blood. The receptor's source is a man in his 70s with acute or convalescent COVID-19. Written as DNA, the CDR3 is TGTGCCAGTAGTCGCCGGGACAGATCCTACGAGCAGTACTTC. This encodes CASSRRDRSYEQYF.